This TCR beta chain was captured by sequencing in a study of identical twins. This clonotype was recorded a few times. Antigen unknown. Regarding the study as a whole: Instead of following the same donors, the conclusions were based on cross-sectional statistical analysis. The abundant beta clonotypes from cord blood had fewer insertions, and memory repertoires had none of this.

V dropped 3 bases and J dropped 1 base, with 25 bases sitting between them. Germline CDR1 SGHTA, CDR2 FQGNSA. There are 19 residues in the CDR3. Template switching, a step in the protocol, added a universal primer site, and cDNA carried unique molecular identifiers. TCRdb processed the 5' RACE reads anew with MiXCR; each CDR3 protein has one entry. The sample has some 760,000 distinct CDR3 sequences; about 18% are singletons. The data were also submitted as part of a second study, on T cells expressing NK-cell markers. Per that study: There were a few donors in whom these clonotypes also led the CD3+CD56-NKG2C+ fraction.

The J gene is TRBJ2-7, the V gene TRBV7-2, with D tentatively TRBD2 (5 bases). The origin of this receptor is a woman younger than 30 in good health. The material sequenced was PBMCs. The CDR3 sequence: CASSFASPFRAVLSYEQYF. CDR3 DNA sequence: TGTGCCAGCAGCTTCGCTTCTCCATTTAGAGCGGTCCTGTCCTACGAGCAGTACTTC.